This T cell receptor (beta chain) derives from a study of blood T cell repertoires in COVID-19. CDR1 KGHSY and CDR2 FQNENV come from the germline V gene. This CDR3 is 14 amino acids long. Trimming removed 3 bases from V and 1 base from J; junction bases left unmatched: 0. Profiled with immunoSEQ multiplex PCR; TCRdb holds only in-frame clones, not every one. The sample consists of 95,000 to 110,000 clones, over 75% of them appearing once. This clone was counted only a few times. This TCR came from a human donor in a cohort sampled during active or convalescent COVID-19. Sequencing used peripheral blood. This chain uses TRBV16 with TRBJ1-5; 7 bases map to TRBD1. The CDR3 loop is CASSQTGSNQPQHF. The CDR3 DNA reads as TGTGCCAGCAGCCAGACAGGGAGCAATCAGCCCCAGCATTTT.